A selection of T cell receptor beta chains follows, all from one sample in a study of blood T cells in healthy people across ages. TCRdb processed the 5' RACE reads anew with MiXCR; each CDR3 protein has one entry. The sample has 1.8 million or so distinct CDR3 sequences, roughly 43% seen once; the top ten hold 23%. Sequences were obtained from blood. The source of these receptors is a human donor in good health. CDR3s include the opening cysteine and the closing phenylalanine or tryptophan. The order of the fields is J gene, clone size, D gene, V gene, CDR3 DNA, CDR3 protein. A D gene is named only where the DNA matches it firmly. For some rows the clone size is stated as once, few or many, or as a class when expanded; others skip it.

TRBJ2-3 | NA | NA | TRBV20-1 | TGCAGTGCTAGAGGGGGTGGGGTGGGCACAGATACGCAGTATTTT | CSARGGGVGTDTQYF
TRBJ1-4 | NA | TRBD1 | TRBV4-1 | TGCGCCAGCAGCCAGTTTACAGGGGAGAGAACTAATGAAAAACTGTTTTTT | CASSQFTGERTNEKLFF
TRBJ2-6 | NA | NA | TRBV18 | TGTGCCAGCTCGCCCGGGCCCACAAACTCTGGGGCCAACGTCCTGACTTTC | CASSPGPTNSGANVLTF
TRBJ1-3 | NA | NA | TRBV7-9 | TGTGCCAGCACCCTCCGGGATGGAAACACCATATATTTT | CASTLRDGNTIYF
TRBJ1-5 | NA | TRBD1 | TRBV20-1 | TGCAGTGCTTACCGGGACAGTCGCAATCAGCCCCAGCATTTT | CSAYRDSRNQPQHF
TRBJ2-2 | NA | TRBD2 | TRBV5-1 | TGCGCCAGCAGCTTGGAGGGAGGGCGGACCGGGGAGCTGTTTTTT | CASSLEGGRTGELFF
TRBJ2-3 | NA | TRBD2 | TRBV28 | TGTGCCAGCAGGGGACTAGCGGTTAGCACAGATACGCAGTATTTT | CASRGLAVSTDTQYF
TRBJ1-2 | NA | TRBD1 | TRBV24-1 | TGTGCCACCTCAAAGGAGGGACAGGTCTATGGCTACACCTTC | CATSKEGQVYGYTF
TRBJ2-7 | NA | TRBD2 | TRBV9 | TGTGCCGGCAGCGTAGAGGGTAGCGGGGGATACTACGAGCAGTACTTC | CAGSVEGSGGYYEQYF
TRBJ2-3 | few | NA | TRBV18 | TGTGCCAGCTCACCCTCAAAGGGGGATACGCAGTATTTT | CASSPSKGDTQYF
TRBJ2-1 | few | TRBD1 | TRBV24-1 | TGTGCCACCAGTGACCTTTCGGACAGGGGGCTCGACCGCGATGAGCAGTTCTTC | CATSDLSDRGLDRDEQFF
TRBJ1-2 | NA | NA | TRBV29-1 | TGTAGCGTTGTAAGGGCGCAGGGCTATGGCTACACCTTC | CSVVRAQGYGYTF
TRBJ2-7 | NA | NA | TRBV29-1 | TGCAGCGTTGAAGATCGTCGCAGGGGTTACGAGCAGTACTTC | CSVEDRRRGYEQYF
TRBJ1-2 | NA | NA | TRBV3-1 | TGTGCCAGCAGCACTTTTCGGGAAAGTGGAGATGGCTACACCTTC | CASSTFRESGDGYTF
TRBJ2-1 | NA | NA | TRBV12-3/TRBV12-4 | TGTGCCAGCAGACCCGAAGCAGGGTCCTACAATGAGCAGTTCTTC | CASRPEAGSYNEQFF
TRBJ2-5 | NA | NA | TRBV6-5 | TGTGCCAGCAGGCCTCGAAACAGGTGGGTCCAAGAGACCCAGTACTTC | CASRPRNRWVQETQYF
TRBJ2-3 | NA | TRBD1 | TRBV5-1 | TGCGCCAGCAGCGGACAGGGGAGGGTCGCAGATACGCAGTATTTT | CASSGQGRVADTQYF
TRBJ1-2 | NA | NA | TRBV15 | TGTGCCACCAGCAGAGATAAAAGGTCCGGCTACACCTTC | CATSRDKRSGYTF
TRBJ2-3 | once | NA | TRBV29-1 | TGCAGCGTTGAAGATTCAAAAGATACGCAGTATTTT | CSVEDSKDTQYF
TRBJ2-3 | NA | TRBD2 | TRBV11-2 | TGTGCCAGCAGCTTACAAAGGACTAGCGGAGATACGCAGTATTTT | CASSLQRTSGDTQYF
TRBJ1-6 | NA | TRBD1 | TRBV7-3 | TGTGCCAGCGGGGCAGGGGGTAATTCACCCCTCCACTTT | CASGAGGNSPLHF
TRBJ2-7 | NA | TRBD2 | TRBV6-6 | TGTGCCAGCAGTCCCGGGACTAGCGGTCCAGTGATCTACGAGCAGTACTTC | CASSPGTSGPVIYEQYF
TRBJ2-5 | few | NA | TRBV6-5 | TGTGCCAGCAGGTCGGACAGCGAGTACCAAGAGACCCAGTACTTC | CASRSDSEYQETQYF
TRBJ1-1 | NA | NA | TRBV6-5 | TGTGCCAGCAGACGAGGGCCCGGCGGCACTGAAGCTTTCTTT | CASRRGPGGTEAFF
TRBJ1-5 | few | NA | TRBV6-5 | TGTGCCAGCAGTTCCTGGGCCAGCAATCAGCCCCAGCATTTT | CASSSWASNQPQHF
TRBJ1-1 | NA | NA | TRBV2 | TGTGCCAGCACCTCTATCACGGTAGCTACTGAAGCTTTCTTT | CASTSITVATEAFF
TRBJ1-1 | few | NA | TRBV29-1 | TGCAGCGTCAAAGGACTCACCTGGGGCACTGAAGCTTTCTTT | CSVKGLTWGTEAFF
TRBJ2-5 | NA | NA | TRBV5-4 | TGTGCCAGCAGCTTGCATGGGGTACAAGAGACCCAGTACTTC | CASSLHGVQETQYF
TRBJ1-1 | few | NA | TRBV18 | TGTGCCGGCTCACCACAGGAAGGGAACACTGAAGCTTTCTTT | CAGSPQEGNTEAFF
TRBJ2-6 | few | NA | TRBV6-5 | TGTGCCAGCAGTTACGCGGGAAGTGGGGCCAACGTCCTGACTTTC | CASSYAGSGANVLTF
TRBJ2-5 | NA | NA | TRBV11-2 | TGTGCCAGCAGCTTACAGGTTTCGTTACAAGAGACCCAGTACTTC | CASSLQVSLQETQYF
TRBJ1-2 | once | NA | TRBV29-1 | TGCAGCGTTGAATTTACGTATGGCTACACCTTC | CSVEFTYGYTF
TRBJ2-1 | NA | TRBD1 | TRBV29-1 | TGCAGCGTCCCCGGACAGGGCGAATTCTACAATGAGCAGTTCTTC | CSVPGQGEFYNEQFF
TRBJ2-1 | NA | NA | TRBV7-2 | TGTGCCAGCAGCTTAAAGGGATACAATGAGCAGTTCTTC | CASSLKGYNEQFF